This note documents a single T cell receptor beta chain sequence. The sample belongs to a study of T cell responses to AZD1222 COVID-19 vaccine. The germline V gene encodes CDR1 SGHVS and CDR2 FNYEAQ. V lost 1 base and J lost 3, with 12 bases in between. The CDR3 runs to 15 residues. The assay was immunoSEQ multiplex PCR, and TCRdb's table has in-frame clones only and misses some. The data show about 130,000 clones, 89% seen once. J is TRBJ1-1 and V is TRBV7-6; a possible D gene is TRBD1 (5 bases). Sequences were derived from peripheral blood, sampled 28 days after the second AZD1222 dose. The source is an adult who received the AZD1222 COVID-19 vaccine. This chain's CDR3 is CASSLEAETDTEAFF. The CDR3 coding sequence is TGTGCCAGCAGCTTAGAAGCCGAGACAGACACTGAAGCTTTCTTT.